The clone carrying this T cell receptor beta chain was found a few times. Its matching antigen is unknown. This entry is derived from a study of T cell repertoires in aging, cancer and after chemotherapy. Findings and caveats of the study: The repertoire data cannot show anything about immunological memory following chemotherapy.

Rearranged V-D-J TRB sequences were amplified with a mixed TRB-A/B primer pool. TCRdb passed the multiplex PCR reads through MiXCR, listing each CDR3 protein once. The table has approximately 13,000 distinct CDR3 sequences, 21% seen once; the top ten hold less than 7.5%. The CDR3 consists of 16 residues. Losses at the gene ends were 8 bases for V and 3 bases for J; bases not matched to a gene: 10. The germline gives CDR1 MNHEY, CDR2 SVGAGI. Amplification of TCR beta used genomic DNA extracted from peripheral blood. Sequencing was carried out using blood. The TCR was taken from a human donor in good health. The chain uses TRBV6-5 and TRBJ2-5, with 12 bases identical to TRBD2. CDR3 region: CASSRLAGVGKETQYF. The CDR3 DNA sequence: TGTGCCAGCTCGCGACTAGCGGGGGTTGGGAAAGAGACCCAGTACTTC.